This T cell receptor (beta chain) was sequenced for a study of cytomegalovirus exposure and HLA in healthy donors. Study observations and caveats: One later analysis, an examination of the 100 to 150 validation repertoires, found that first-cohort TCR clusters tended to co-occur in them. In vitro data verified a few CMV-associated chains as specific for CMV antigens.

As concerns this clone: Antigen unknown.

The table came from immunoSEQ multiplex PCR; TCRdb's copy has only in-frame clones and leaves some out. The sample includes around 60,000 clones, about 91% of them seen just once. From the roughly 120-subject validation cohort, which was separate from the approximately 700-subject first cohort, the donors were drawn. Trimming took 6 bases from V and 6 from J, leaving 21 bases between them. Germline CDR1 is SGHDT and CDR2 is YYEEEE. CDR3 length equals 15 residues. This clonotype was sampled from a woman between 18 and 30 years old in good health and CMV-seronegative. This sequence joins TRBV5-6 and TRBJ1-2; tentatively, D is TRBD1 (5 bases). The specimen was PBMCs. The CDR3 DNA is TGTGCCAGCAACCCGTCGACAGTGTATGCGGATGGCTACACCTTC. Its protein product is CASNPSTVYADGYTF.